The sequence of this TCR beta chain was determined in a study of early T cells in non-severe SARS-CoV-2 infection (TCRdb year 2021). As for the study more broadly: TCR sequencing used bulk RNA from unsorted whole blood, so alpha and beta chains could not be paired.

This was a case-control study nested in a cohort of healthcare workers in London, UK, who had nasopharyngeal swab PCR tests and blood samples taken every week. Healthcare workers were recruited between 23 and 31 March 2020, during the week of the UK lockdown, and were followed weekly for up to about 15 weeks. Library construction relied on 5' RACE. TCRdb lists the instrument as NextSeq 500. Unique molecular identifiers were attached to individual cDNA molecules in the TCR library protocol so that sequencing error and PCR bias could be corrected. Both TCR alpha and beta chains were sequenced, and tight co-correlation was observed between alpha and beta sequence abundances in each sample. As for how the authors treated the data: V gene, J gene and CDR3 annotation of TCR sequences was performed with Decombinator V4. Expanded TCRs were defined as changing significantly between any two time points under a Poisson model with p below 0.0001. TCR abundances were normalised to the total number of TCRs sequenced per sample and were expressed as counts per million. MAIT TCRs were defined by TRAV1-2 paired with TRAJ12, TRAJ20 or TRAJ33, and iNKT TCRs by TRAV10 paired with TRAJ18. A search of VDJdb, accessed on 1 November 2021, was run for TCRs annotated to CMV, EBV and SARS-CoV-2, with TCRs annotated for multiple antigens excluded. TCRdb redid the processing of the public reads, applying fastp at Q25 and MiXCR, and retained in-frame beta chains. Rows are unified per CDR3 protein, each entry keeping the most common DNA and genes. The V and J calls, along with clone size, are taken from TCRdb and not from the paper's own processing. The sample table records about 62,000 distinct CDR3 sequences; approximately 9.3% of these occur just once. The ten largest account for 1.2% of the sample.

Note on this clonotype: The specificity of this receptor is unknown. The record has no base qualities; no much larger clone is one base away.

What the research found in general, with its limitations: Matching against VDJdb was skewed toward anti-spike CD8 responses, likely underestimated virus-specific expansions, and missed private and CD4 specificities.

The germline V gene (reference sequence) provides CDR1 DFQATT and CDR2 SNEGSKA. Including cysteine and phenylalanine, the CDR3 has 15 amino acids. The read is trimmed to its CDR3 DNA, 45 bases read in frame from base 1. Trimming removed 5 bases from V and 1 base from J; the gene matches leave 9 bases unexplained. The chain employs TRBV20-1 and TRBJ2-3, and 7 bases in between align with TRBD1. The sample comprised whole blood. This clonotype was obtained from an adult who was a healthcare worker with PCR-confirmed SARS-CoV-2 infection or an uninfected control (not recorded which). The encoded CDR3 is CSAPEGAAGTDTQYF. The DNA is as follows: TGCAGTGCTCCCGAGGGGGCGGCTGGCACAGATACGCAGTATTTT.